The present entry profiles one T cell receptor beta chain with its context. This clonotype came up many times. Its specific antigen is unknown. Base qualities are not provided; no much larger clone lies one nucleotide away. This record belongs to a study of blood T cells in healthy people across ages (dated by TCRdb to between 2014 and 2017). About the study as a whole: In model experiments, roughly one uniquely barcoded TCR beta cDNA molecule per two T cells was captured by template switching. Age-related changes in TCR beta repertoire diversity were measured in the study by deep sequencing normalized with unique cDNA molecular identifiers. Donors were grouped into four age groups: young (average 16 years), middle-aged (39), aged (around 60) and long-lived (around 82). To avoid experimental bias, donors of different ages were spread randomly across the sequencing lanes. The study analyzed two additional independent replicas of 1 million unique cDNA reads from the same blood draw for two donors, one aged 18 to 29 and one aged 80 or older.

The 39 donors, aged about 6 to 95 years, were systemically healthy Caucasian individuals from Russia. Each donor gave roughly 11 milliliters of peripheral blood, drawn into EDTA-treated Vacutainer tubes. PBMCs were isolated by Ficoll-Paque density-gradient centrifugation, with at least 6.5 million obtained per sample. Trizol reagent was used to extract total RNA from the PBMCs, yielding at least 5 micrograms per sample. For every donor, flow cytometry on a PBMC aliquot measured the percentage of naive CD45RAhigh/CD27high T cells. The germline V gene specifies MNHEY as CDR1 and SVGAGI as CDR2. V drops 6 bases and J drops 1 base, leaving 15 bases in between. The CDR3 measures 15 amino acids from cysteine to phenylalanine. Only CDR3 DNA is held: 45 bases, read in frame from base 1. What the study reported, not specific to this receptor: Observed TCR beta diversity per million T cells fell roughly linearly with age, and a significant reduction was already apparent by age roughly 41. Estimates of total diversity based on one million sequenced T cells were considered lower bounds and underestimates. Conclusive comparison of naive and antigen-experienced compartments was prevented by the profiling of bulk unsorted PBMCs. The percentage of naive T cells measured by flow cytometry correlated strongly with observed TCR beta diversity. The CMV infection status of donors was not known, potentially confounding age-related changes in expanded clonotypes. Compared with the aged group, the long-lived group had more naive CD4+ T cells, fewer expanded clones and increased TCR diversity, a pattern suggesting age selection.

The library came from 5' RACE. TCRdb lists the instrument as Illumina HiSeq 2500. A second PCR of about 6 to 11 cycles was run with a J-beta primer mix and a sample-barcoded 5' primer. A unique molecular identifier was introduced onto each TCR beta cDNA molecule by a template-switch 5' adaptor carrying 12 random nucleotides. Each sample yielded at least 3 million CDR3-containing paired-end reads. The Mint cDNA synthesis kit, primed by a TRBC-specific oligonucleotide, was used to synthesize first-strand cDNA from all RNA. All cDNA was treated with uracil-DNA glycosylase and then went through a first 18-cycle PCR with the universal primers M1SS and BC2_uni_R. In the original analysis: Normalization of each sample was performed by random selection of 1 million high-quality reads, each carrying a distinct molecular identifier. Instead of being binned into consensus sequences, reads with shared molecular identifiers were discarded. MiTCR, run with a Q25 quality threshold and the strictest error-elimination algorithm, handled CDR3 identification, clonotype clustering and error correction. Lower-bound total TCR beta diversity was estimated with a nonparametric unseen species model using Euler transformation. The public sequencing data were trimmed at Q25 with fastp and processed into clonotypes with MiXCR by TCRdb, which kept only in-frame beta chains. Rows with one shared CDR3 protein collapse into an entry with the most common genes and DNA. Clone size and V and J calls follow TCRdb, not the original study. Counted in this sample were roughly 1.5 million distinct CDR3 sequences; roughly two fifths of them appeared once. Under 5% of the sample rests with the top ten.

The clonotype was recovered from a woman aged 18-35 years in good health. Sequenced input: blood. The rearranged chain carries TRBV6-5 and TRBJ2-5, with a weak D call of TRBD1 (5 bases match). This receptor carries the CDR3 CASRIDRTTQETQYF. The sequenced DNA: TGTGCCAGCAGGATCGACAGAACAACCCAAGAGACCCAGTACTTC.